This is a list of T cell receptor beta chains from one sample in a study of blood T cell repertoires in COVID-19. Here immunoSEQ multiplex PCR was the method, and the copy in TCRdb shows in-frame clones only, minus some. The repertoire holds hundreds of thousands of clones, with under 90% as singletons. The source material was peripheral blood. Receptors were obtained from a man between 60 and 75 years old who had recovered from COVID-19. Each CDR3 is given with its conserved first and last residue. The D gene is left open where the match is weak. Not every row has a clone size; where given, it reads once, few, many or a size class.

d_gene: TRBD1; v_gene: TRBV19; j_gene: TRBJ2-7; len: 14; abundance: .; CDR3aa: CASSIWAGGYEQYF; CDR3nt: TGTGCCAGTAGTATTTGGGCAGGGGGCTACGAGCAGTACTTC
d_gene: TRBD2; v_gene: TRBV30; j_gene: TRBJ2-1; len: 15; abundance: .; CDR3aa: CAWSVKTSVYNEQFF; CDR3nt: TGTGCCTGGAGTGTGAAGACTAGCGTCTACAATGAGCAGTTCTTC
d_gene: TRBD2; v_gene: TRBV10-3; j_gene: TRBJ2-5; len: 12; abundance: once; CDR3aa: CAVGGDSGSQYF; CDR3nt: TGTGCTGTGGGGGGGGATAGTGGGTCCCAGTACTTC
d_gene: TRBD2; v_gene: TRBV20-1; j_gene: TRBJ2-1; len: 13; abundance: .; CDR3aa: CSASPGGAGEQFF; CDR3nt: TGCAGTGCTAGTCCGGGGGGGGCAGGTGAGCAGTTCTTC
d_gene: .; v_gene: TRBV9; j_gene: TRBJ2-1; len: 12; abundance: .; CDR3aa: CASSVARGEQFF; CDR3nt: TGTGCCAGCAGCGTAGCCCGTGGCGAGCAGTTCTTC
d_gene: .; v_gene: TRBV7-8; j_gene: TRBJ1-4; len: 15; abundance: .; CDR3aa: CASSLVRGGNEKLFF; CDR3nt: TGTGCCAGCAGCTTAGTTAGGGGGGGTAATGAAAAACTGTTTTTT
d_gene: .; v_gene: TRBV28; j_gene: TRBJ1-4; len: 14; abundance: .; CDR3aa: CASSVGQSNEKLFF; CDR3nt: TGTGCCAGCAGTGTCGGACAGAGTAATGAAAAACTGTTTTTT
d_gene: TRBD1; v_gene: TRBV10-3; j_gene: TRBJ1-2; len: 14; abundance: .; CDR3aa: CAISKGQGAGGYTF; CDR3nt: TGTGCCATCAGTAAGGGACAGGGGGCGGGTGGCTACACCTTC
d_gene: TRBD2; v_gene: TRBV30; j_gene: TRBJ2-3; len: 17; abundance: .; CDR3aa: CAWNPGWTSGRTDTQYF; CDR3nt: TGTGCCTGGAACCCGGGTTGGACTAGCGGGAGGACAGATACGCAGTATTTT
d_gene: TRBD2; v_gene: TRBV23-1; j_gene: TRBJ2-7; len: 15; abundance: .; CDR3aa: CASSRPGLAEYEQYF; CDR3nt: TGCGCCAGCAGTCGTCCGGGACTAGCGGAGTACGAGCAGTACTTC
d_gene: .; v_gene: TRBV19; j_gene: TRBJ2-4; len: 18; abundance: .; CDR3aa: CASSTAFSGGIAKNIQYF; CDR3nt: TGTGCCAGTAGTACCGCCTTTAGCGGAGGGATAGCCAAAAACATTCAGTACTTC
d_gene: .; v_gene: TRBV6-5; j_gene: TRBJ1-6; len: 14; abundance: .; CDR3aa: CASSPTAYNSPLHF; CDR3nt: TGTGCCAGCAGTCCGACAGCTTATAATTCACCCCTCCACTTT